These T cell receptor beta chains were read from a single sample in a study of blood T cell repertoires in COVID-19. Assay used: immunoSEQ multiplex PCR; TCRdb lists only in-frame clones, some missing. The sample lists about 260,000 clones, around 87% occurring once. Sample: peripheral blood. The receptors derive from a woman between 45 and 60 years old with acute or convalescent COVID-19. CDR3s include the opening cysteine and the closing phenylalanine or tryptophan. The D gene is left open where the match is weak. The size field is filled for only some rows; it gives once, few, many or a size class.

>.|TRBV28|TRBD2|TRBJ2-7
CASSLGREWSYEQYF
TGTGCCAGCAGTCTAGGGAGGGAGTGGTCCTACGAGCAGTACTTC
>.|TRBV4-1|TRBD2|TRBJ2-3
CASSQVPSGRVTDTQYF
TGCGCCAGCAGCCAAGTTCCTAGCGGGAGGGTGACAGATACGCAGTATTTT
>.|TRBV7-9|.|TRBJ1-4
CASSLQFNEKLFF
TGTGCCAGCAGCTTACAATTTAATGAAAAACTGTTTTTT
>.|TRBV7-2|.|TRBJ1-2
CASSLVMGGNYGYTF
TGTGCCAGCAGCTTAGTGATGGGGGGGAACTATGGCTACACCTTC
>.|TRBV28|TRBD1|TRBJ1-3
CASSLPGQVPTSSGNTIYF
TGTGCCAGCAGTCTCCCGGGACAGGTCCCTACGAGCTCTGGAAACACCATATATTTT
>.|TRBV19|.|TRBJ2-7
CASSPGSASYEQYF
TGTGCCAGTAGCCCGGGTTCGGCCTCCTACGAGCAGTACTTC
>.|TRBV7-9|.|TRBJ2-3
CASSHTGHFVSTDTQYF
TGTGCCAGCAGCCACACGGGACACTTCGTTAGCACAGATACGCAGTATTTT
>once|TRBV27|.|TRBJ2-4
CASSPELPGNIQYF
TGTGCCAGCAGCCCTGAACTCCCCGGAAACATTCAGTACTTC
>once|TRBV5-4|TRBD1|TRBJ1-6
CASSLGTGEGSPLHF
TGTGCCAGCAGCTTGGGGACAGGGGAGGGATCACCCCTCCACTTT
>.|TRBV28|TRBD1|TRBJ1-3
CASSSQQGATNTIYF
TGTGCCAGCAGTTCCCAACAGGGGGCAACAAACACCATATATTTT
>.|TRBV3-1/TRBV3-2|.|TRBJ2-7
CASSLGLYYEQYF
TGTGCCAGCAGCCTAGGACTTTACTACGAGCAGTACTTC
>.|TRBV15|.|TRBJ2-2
CATSRSSDSLNTGELFF
TGTGCCACCAGCAGATCTTCTGACAGCCTGAACACCGGGGAGCTGTTTTTT
>.|TRBV2|TRBD2|TRBJ2-1
CASSSPLAGSYNEQFF
TGTGCCAGCAGTTCCCCTCTAGCGGGCTCCTACAATGAGCAGTTCTTC
>.|TRBV3-1/TRBV3-2|TRBD2|TRBJ2-1
CASSQYRTSGSNEQFF
TGTGCCAGCAGCCAATACCGGACTAGCGGGAGCAATGAGCAGTTCTTC
>.|TRBV24-1|.|TRBJ1-5
CAVVSGRVNNQPQHF
TGTGCCGTAGTCTCGGGCAGGGTAAACAATCAGCCCCAGCATTTT
>.|TRBV18|TRBD2|TRBJ2-1
CASSTLAETYNEQFF
TGTGCCAGCTCCACGCTAGCGGAAACCTACAATGAGCAGTTCTTC
>few|TRBV28|TRBD1|TRBJ1-5
CASSYPRGQGGQPQHF
TGTGCCAGCAGTTATCCCCGGGGACAGGGGGGCCAGCCCCAGCATTTT
>.|TRBV7-7|.|TRBJ2-7
CASSPGTSSSYEQYF
TGTGCCAGCAGCCCTGGGACTTCTAGCTCCTACGAGCAGTACTTC
>.|TRBV5-4|TRBD1|TRBJ2-7
CASSPPGQGAREQYF
TGTGCCAGCAGCCCGCCGGGACAGGGGGCGCGGGAGCAGTACTTC
>.|TRBV20-1|.|TRBJ1-3
CSASPGQTISGNTIYF
TGCAGTGCTAGTCCCGGACAGACGATCTCTGGAAACACCATATATTTT
>once|TRBV4-2|TRBD1|TRBJ1-1
CASSQHRGVQAFF
TGTGCCAGCAGCCAGCACAGGGGAGTGCAAGCTTTCTTT
>.|TRBV4-1|.|TRBJ1-4
CASSQGSAGNEKLFF
TGCGCCAGCAGCCAAGGATCCGCGGGTAATGAAAAACTGTTTTTT
>.|TRBV2|TRBD2|TRBJ2-1
CASKRLADNEQFF
TGTGCCAGCAAGCGGCTAGCGGACAATGAGCAGTTCTTC
>.|TRBV12-3/TRBV12-4|.|TRBJ2-5
CASSPRTEETQYF
TGTGCCAGCAGTCCCAGGACTGAAGAGACCCAGTACTTC
>.|TRBV24-1|TRBD2|TRBJ2-3
CATSWASGRVGTDTQYF
TGTGCCACCAGTTGGGCTAGCGGGAGGGTAGGCACAGATACGCAGTATTTT
>.|TRBV19|TRBD1|TRBJ2-2
CASSIGGTGGVGELFF
TGTGCCAGTAGTATAGGCGGGACAGGGGGGGTCGGGGAGCTGTTTTTT
>.|TRBV19|TRBD1|TRBJ2-4
CASSTDRVAKNIQYF
TGTGCCAGTAGTACTGACAGGGTAGCCAAAAACATTCAGTACTTC
>few|TRBV14|.|TRBJ2-1
CASSQAGLLYNEQFF
TGTGCCAGCAGCCAAGCGGGACTCCTCTACAATGAGCAGTTCTTC
>.|TRBV18|.|TRBJ2-3
CASSGGTDTQYF
TGTGCCAGCTCAGGAGGGACAGATACGCAGTATTTT
>.|TRBV15|.|TRBJ1-2
CATSRDRQTNYGYTF
TGTGCCACCAGCAGAGATCGGCAGACAAACTATGGCTACACCTTC
>.|TRBV19|TRBD2|TRBJ2-7
CASSPRGGPRMQYF
TGTGCCAGTAGTCCACGGGGGGGACCTCGGATGCAGTACTTC
>.|TRBV15|.|TRBJ2-7
CATSRDTYEQYF
TGTGCCACCAGCAGAGACACCTACGAGCAGTACTTC
>.|TRBV29-1|TRBD2|TRBJ2-1
CSGGLAGGEQFF
TGCAGCGGTGGACTAGCGGGAGGCGAGCAGTTCTTC
>.|TRBV5-5|TRBD2|TRBJ2-7
CASRPAGGPREQYF
TGTGCCAGCAGACCAGCGGGAGGGCCTCGTGAGCAGTACTTC
>.|TRBV30|.|TRBJ1-4
CAWTSQGSEKLFF
TGTGCCTGGACGAGTCAGGGGAGTGAAAAACTGTTTTTT
>.|TRBV10-3|.|TRBJ1-2
CAIRDRGANYGYTF
TGTGCCATCAGGGATCGGGGAGCTAACTATGGCTACACCTTC
>.|TRBV13|.|TRBJ1-5
CASSFYRDGQPQHF
TGTGCCAGCAGCTTTTACAGGGACGGTCAGCCCCAGCATTTT
>.|TRBV7-2|TRBD1|TRBJ2-1
CASSFRQGFNEQFF
TGTGCCAGCAGCTTTAGACAGGGATTTAATGAGCAGTTCTTC
>.|TRBV18|TRBD1|TRBJ1-1
CASSLRTGSVGTEAFF
TGTGCCAGCTCACTCCGGACAGGGTCTGTCGGAACTGAAGCTTTCTTT
>.|TRBV29-1|TRBD1|TRBJ2-1
CSGWDRYNEQFF
TGCAGCGGGTGGGACAGGTACAATGAGCAGTTCTTC
>.|TRBV6-6|.|TRBJ2-7
CASTTVWGGQYF
TGTGCCAGCACTACGGTCTGGGGAGGGCAGTACTTC
>.|TRBV6-5|.|TRBJ1-2
CASRGQTGYGYTF
TGTGCCAGCAGGGGGCAGACGGGTTATGGCTACACCTTC